One sample yielded the 26 T cell receptor beta chains listed below, sequenced in a study of T cell responses to AZD1222 COVID-19 vaccine. TCRdb's copy holds only in-frame clones and misses some; the assay was immunoSEQ multiplex PCR. The top ten hold around 4.5% of the sample, which has roughly 89,000 clones, over 75% seen once. The material sequenced was peripheral blood, taken on day 0 of MenACWY control vaccination. These receptors were taken from an adult in good health.

The chain employs TRBV10-1 and TRBJ1-3, with D hard to call. Trimming took off 3 bases at V and 0 bases at J, with 6 bases between the two ends. Germline V lookup: CDR1 WNHNN, CDR2 SYGVQD (reference sequence). The CDR3 loop spans 14 amino acids. The CDR3 here is CASSDRSSGNTIYF. CDR3 coding DNA: TGCGCCAGCAGTGACCGGTCCTCTGGAAACACCATATATTTT.

The chain has TRBV28 and TRBJ1-1; D possibly corresponds to TRBD1 (6 bases). Germline V gene data show CDR1 as MDHEN and CDR2 as SYDVKM. The CDR3 is 13 amino acids. V was shortened by 2 bases and J by 4 bases, with 8 bases between the two germline ends. CDR3 loop: CASSLGGPTEAFF. The CDR3 DNA is TGTGCCAGCAGTTTAGGGGGGCCCACTGAAGCTTTCTTT.

DNA for the CDR3: TGTGCCAGCAGCTTGGGGGGACAGGTAGCCAATTCACCCCTCCACTTT. Protein sequence: CASSLGGQVANSPLHF. V usage is TRBV5-6 and J usage is TRBJ1-6, with TRBD1 identical over 8 bases. CDR3 size: 16 residues. The V gene end was trimmed by 0 bases and the J gene end by 7 bases; junction bases not matched to a gene: 6. Germline assignment: CDR1 SGHDT and CDR2 YYEEEE.

The chain has TRBV9 and TRBJ2-2; D remains ambiguous. Trimming pared 0 bases from V and 2 bases from J, leaving 11 bases between. Germline CDR1 is SGDLS and CDR2 is YYNGEE. The CDR3 loop spans 16 amino acids. The CDR3 bases are TGTGCCAGCAGCGTAGAGGTTAGGGTAAACACCGGGGAGCTGTTTTTT. This gives the protein CASSVEVRVNTGELFF.

The chain carries TRBV24-1 and TRBJ2-7; D gene uncertain. Germline-derived CDR1 and CDR2 are KGHDR and SFDVKD. The germline V and J ends were trimmed by 9 bases and 0 bases, with 14 bases remaining between them. The CDR3 is 14 residues long. CDR3 nucleotide sequence: TGTGCCACCGCCGACTGGCGGAGCTCCTACGAGCAGTACTTC. Translation gives CATADWRSSYEQYF.

This clone was detected once. This chain joins TRBV3-1 (or the pseudogene TRBV3-2) and TRBJ1-6; perhaps TRBD1 as D (5 bases). The V gene's germline CDR1 is LGHDT and CDR2 YNNKEL (reference sequence). Trimming pared 3 bases from V and 4 bases from J, leaving 16 bases between. The CDR3 covers 17 residues. CDR3 in DNA: TGTGCCAGCAGCCACGCAAGTCGGGACGGGTATAATTCACCCCTCCACTTT. Translation: CASSHASRDGYNSPLHF.

V and J are TRBV10-3 and TRBJ2-7; perhaps D is TRBD1 or TRBD2 (5 bases each). The ends were cut back, 4 bases at V and 9 bases at J, with 10 bases in the middle. This CDR3 has 11 residues. CDR1 and CDR2 (germline): ENHRY, SYGVKD. CDR3 amino acids: CAISGGEGQYF. The CDR3 coding sequence is TGTGCCATCAGTGGGGGCGAGGGGCAGTACTTC.

This clone appeared once. This chain uses TRBV12-5 with TRBJ2-5, with D unresolved. V gave up 3 bases and J gave up 5 bases, with 19 bases separating them. The CDR3 contains 16 residues. CDR1 is LGHNT, CDR2 FRNRAP, per germline. The DNA of the CDR3 is TGTGCTAGTGGTTTCAGTGGTGGGCAGTGCCAGGAGACCCAGTACTTC. The encoded protein is CASGFSGGQCQETQYF.

The rearrangement joins TRBV10-2 to TRBJ2-3; 8 bases line up with TRBD2. This CDR3 has 14 amino acids. Germline CDR1 is WSHSY and CDR2 is SAAADI. Trimming cost V 10 bases and J 0 bases; bases outside gene matches: 6. CDR3 sequence reads: CATTLAASTDTQYF. CDR3 in DNA: TGCGCCACCACACTAGCGGCTAGCACAGATACGCAGTATTTT.

The V call is TRBV28, the J call TRBJ1-3; TRBD1 matches at 9 bases. CDR3 length: 16 residues. V dropped 5 bases and J dropped 4; count of bases not matched to a gene: 9. Germline values: CDR1 MDHEN, CDR2 SYDVKM. CDR3 in amino acids: CASSAYRGQSGNTIYF. CDR3 nucleotide sequence: TGTGCCAGCAGTGCTTACAGGGGGCAGTCCGGAAACACCATATATTTT.

This chain links TRBV6-2 or TRBV6-3 with TRBJ1-4; perhaps TRBD1 as D (5 bases). CDR1 MNHEY and CDR2 SVGEGT come from the germline V gene. V was trimmed by 5 bases and J by 4 bases, leaving 14 bases between them. The CDR3 has 15 residues. The CDR3 DNA reads TGTGCCAGCAGTCCGAGCCGGGACGGTAATGAAAAACTGTTTTTT. Protein product: CASSPSRDGNEKLFF.

This clone was seen just once. This chain uses TRBV27 with TRBJ1-3, with D unclear. V lost 2 bases to trimming and J lost 2 bases, with 13 bases between them. The germline V gene encodes CDR1 MNHEY and CDR2 SMNVEV (reference sequence). The CDR3 contains 16 residues. CDR3: CASSLRPDRTGNTIYF. For the CDR3, the DNA is TGTGCCAGCAGTTTAAGGCCAGATCGAACTGGAAACACCATATATTTT.

This clone appeared once. The chain joins TRBV9 to TRBJ1-6; 7 positions agree with TRBD1. The germline CDR1 and CDR2 sequences are SGDLS and YYNGEE. J was trimmed by 7 bases and V by 0 bases; bases with no gene match: 4. The CDR3 is made up of 15 amino acids. The CDR3 spells CASSVGGQPNSPLHF. CDR3 in DNA: TGTGCCAGCAGCGTAGGGGGACAGCCAAATTCACCCCTCCACTTT.

V and J are TRBV7-2 and TRBJ1-3, with 8 bases lining up with TRBD1. The CDR3 is made up of 15 amino acids. CDR1 is SGHTA and CDR2 is FQGNSA in the germline V gene. V trimming: 4 bases; J trimming: 0 bases; junction bases outside the gene matches: 2. The chain's CDR3 is CASSSQGASGNTIYF. CDR3 in DNA: TGTGCCAGCAGCTCTCAGGGGGCCTCTGGAAACACCATATATTTT.

The V and J genes are TRBV29-1 and TRBJ1-2; 10 bases match TRBD1. This CDR3 has 16 residues. V was pared by 2 bases and J by 2 bases, with 8 bases of the junction left unmatched. In germline, CDR1 is SQVTM, CDR2 ANQGSEA. The CDR3 spells CSVESRGTGVNYGYTF. CDR3 coding DNA: TGCAGCGTTGAAAGTCGAGGGACAGGGGTAAACTATGGCTACACCTTC. The entire variable domain, with the rest obtained from reference TRBV29-1 and TRBJ1-2, is as follows: SAVISQKPSRDICQRGTSLTIQCQVDSQVTMMFWYRQQPGQSLTLIATANQGSEATYESGFVIDKFPISRPNLTFSTLTVSNMSPEDSSIYLCSVESRGTGVNYGYTFGSGTRLTVV.

V gene TRBV21-1 combines with J gene TRBJ2-1; the table gives TRBD2 as D, unverified against the DNA. TRBV21-1 is labeled a pseudogene. This CDR3 is 11 amino acids long. DNA for the CDR3: TGTGCCACCCCTCTCTACAATGAGCAGTTCTTC. Protein product: CATPLYNEQFF.

The chain links TRBV7-2 to TRBJ1-2; 10 bases map to TRBD1. Trimming at V came to 5 bases and at J to 0 bases, leaving 3 bases not matched to a gene. This CDR3 spans 15 amino acids. Looked up from germline, CDR1 is SGHTA and CDR2 is FQGNSA. Here the CDR3 reads CASSEGQGANYGYTF. The CDR3 DNA follows: TGTGCCAGCAGCGAAGGACAGGGGGCTAACTATGGCTACACCTTC.

The V and J genes are TRBV7-9 and TRBJ1-5; 10 bases map to TRBD1. The CDR3 sequence is 13 residues long. The V gene end was trimmed by 10 bases and the J gene end by 6 bases; junction bases not matched to a gene: 6. From germline, CDR1 is SEHNR and CDR2 FQNEAQ (reference sequence). The CDR3: CATTTGGGQPQHF. Written as DNA, the CDR3 is TGTGCCACCACGACAGGGGGCGGTCAGCCCCAGCATTTT.

The chain is built from TRBV7-6 and TRBJ2-7; D gene uncertain. This CDR3 contains 14 residues. Between the trimmed V and J ends, which lost 4 bases and 0 bases, there was a span of 10 bases. Germline lookup yields CDR1 SGHVS and CDR2 FNYEAQ. The CDR3 bases are TGTGCCAGCAGCTCGCCTTCCAGCTCCTACGAGCAGTACTTC. This sequence encodes CASSSPSSSYEQYF. Full variable domain (remainder filled in from reference TRBV7-6 and TRBJ2-7): GAGVSQSPRYKVTKRGQDVALRCDPISGHVSLYWYRQALGQGPEFLTYFNYEAQQDKSGLPNDRFSAERPEGSISTLTIQRTEQRDSAMYRCASSSPSSSYEQYFGPGTRLTVT.

This chain connects TRBV5-5 to TRBJ2-1; D is perhaps TRBD1 (5 bases). The length of the CDR3 is 15 residues. Trimming left V 2 bases short and J 6 bases short, with 15 bases between. Germline CDR1 and CDR2: SGHKS and YYEKEE (reference sequence). The CDR3 sequence: CASSLQGVSSNEQFF. The CDR3 region has the DNA TGTGCCAGCAGCTTACAAGGGGTATCGAGCAATGAGCAGTTCTTC.

There are a few counts of this clone. The chain couples TRBV18 to TRBJ2-7; TRBD1 matches 7 bases. J was trimmed by 3 bases and V by 6 bases; bases with no gene match: 5. CDR1 is KGHSH, CDR2 LQKENI, per germline. CDR3 length: 13 amino acids. This CDR3 is CASSPGTVYEQYF. Here the CDR3 DNA reads TGTGCCAGCTCCCCTGGGACAGTCTACGAGCAGTACTTC.

The chain links TRBV11-2 to TRBJ1-5, with a tentative D call TRBD1 (5 bases). V lost 4 bases to trimming and J lost 5 bases, with 12 bases between them. The length of the CDR3 is 14 residues. CDR1 and CDR2 (germline): SGHAT, FQNNGV. The CDR3 DNA sequence: TGTGCCAGCAGCTCCCACAGGATTCATCAGCCCCAGCATTTT. It encodes CASSSHRIHQPQHF.

The chain carries TRBV7-9 and TRBJ2-7; D gene ambiguous. The CDR3 totals 14 residues. Per germline, CDR1 SEHNR and CDR2 FQNEAQ (reference sequence). V shed 5 bases and J shed 7 bases, with 18 bases lying between them. This CDR3 is CASSPRTPVREQYF. The DNA for the CDR3 is TGTGCCAGCAGCCCCCGGACCCCGGTGCGGGAGCAGTACTTC. Full variable domain (rest looked up from reference TRBV7-9 and TRBJ2-7): DTGVSQNPRHKITKRGQNVTFRCDPISEHNRLYWYRQTLGQGPEFLTYFQNEAQLEKSRLLSDRFSAERPKGSFSTLEIQRTEQGDSAMYLCASSPRTPVREQYFGPGTRLTVT.

This sequence joins TRBV19 and TRBJ2-4; TRBD2 agrees at 11 bases. V shed 2 bases and J 7 bases; nucleotides not matched to a gene: 13. The CDR3 loop spans 18 amino acids. Germline V lookup: CDR1 LNHDA, CDR2 SQIVND (reference sequence). The chain's CDR3 is CASSITSLAGGLRNIQYF. CDR3 DNA sequence: TGTGCCAGTAGTATAACCTCTCTAGCGGGAGGACTCAGGAACATTCAGTACTTC.

The chain recombines TRBV5-1 with TRBJ2-7; 11 nucleotides agree with TRBD1. This CDR3 is 16 amino acids long. Germline CDR1 SGHRS, CDR2 YFSETQ. The J segment lost 2 bases and the V segment lost 3 bases, leaving 7 bases of the junction unmatched. The DNA for the CDR3 is TGCGCCAGCAGCTCTTACCGGGACAGGGGGACCTACGAGCAGTACTTC. It translates to CASSSYRDRGTYEQYF.

CDR3 sequence: CASSAGGVYGSPLHF. In DNA, the CDR3 is TGCGCCAGCAGCGCAGGGGGCGTCTATGGTTCACCCCTCCACTTT. The J gene is TRBJ1-6, the V gene TRBV4-3; 8 bases fit TRBD1. Losses at the gene ends were 5 bases for V and 9 bases for J; bases not matched to a gene: 9. This CDR3 has 15 residues. Per the germline V gene, CDR1 is LGHNA and CDR2 is YSLEER.